These 16 T cell receptor beta chains originate from one sample sequenced in a study of spatial heterogeneity in lung cancer (dated by TCRdb to between 2018 and 2020). Library creation used 5' RACE. TCRdb lists the instrument as NextSeq 500. TCRdb trimmed public reads at Q25 via fastp, called clones via MiXCR and kept in-frame beta chains. Entries that share a CDR3 protein sequence are merged under the most common genes and DNA. In all, the sample holds about 100,000 distinct CDR3 sequences, and roughly a fifth of those were seen once. Less than 25% of the sample belongs to the ten largest clones. This sample's time point label indicates: blood at routine non-recurrence follow-up after resection. The sequences come from PBMCs, collected at follow-up. The receptors here all came from a male donor with early-stage non-small cell lung cancer.

The rearrangement links TRBV24-1 to TRBJ2-2, with 7 bases identical to TRBD1. The trim removed 6 bases at V and 6 bases at J, leaving 3 bases unmatched. Germline lookup yields CDR1 KGHDR and CDR2 SFDVKD. This CDR3 has 13 residues. The CDR3 here is CATSRQGPGELFF. The CDR3 bases are TGTGCCACCAGTCGACAGGGCCCCGGGGAGCTGTTTTTT.

This clonotype was seen many times. V and J are TRBV11-2 and TRBJ2-7; 9 positions match TRBD2. The CDR3 is 16 amino acids. After removal of 1 base from V and 5 bases from J, the junction contained 9 bases not matched to a gene. Germline V lookup: CDR1 SGHAT, CDR2 FQNNGV. CDR3 amino acids: CASSLGFAGGQDEQYV. The DNA of the CDR3 is TGTGCCAGCAGCTTAGGCTTCGCGGGGGGGCAGGACGAGCAGTACGTC.

Ten or more counts support this clonotype. This rearrangement joins TRBV5-1 to TRBJ2-1; 8 nucleotides align to TRBD1. V dropped 4 bases and J dropped 8; count of bases not matched to a gene: 8. Germline V lookup: CDR1 SGHRS, CDR2 YFSETQ. The CDR3 is 14 residues long. This chain's CDR3 is CASSPIDRGHEQFF. As DNA, the CDR3 is TGCGCCAGCAGCCCCATAGACAGGGGCCATGAGCAGTTCTTC.

The chain recombines TRBV6-6 with TRBJ1-2; TRBD1 aligns across 8 bases. The CDR3 spans 13 residues. V was clipped by 0 bases and J by 8 bases; unmatched bases: 2. Germline CDR1 reads MNHNY; CDR2 reads SVGAGI (reference sequence). The CDR3, as DNA: TGTGCCAGCAGTTACTCGACAGGGGAAGGCTACACCTTC. Amino acid sequence: CASSYSTGEGYTF.

Here the CDR3 DNA reads TGTGCCATCAGTGAGTCTGAGGTCCTCAATCAGCCCCAGCATTTT. It is translated as CAISESEVLNQPQHF. This sequence joins TRBV10-3 and TRBJ1-5; unclear D gene. Germline assignment: CDR1 ENHRY and CDR2 SYGVKD. V lost 0 bases to trimming and J lost 3 bases, with 9 bases between them. CDR3 length: 15 amino acids.

This clonotype was counted a few times. This chain connects TRBV4-2 to TRBJ2-7; tentatively, D is TRBD1 (5 bases). This CDR3 has 14 residues. V lost 2 bases, J lost 4 bases, and 12 bases lay in between. The germline gives CDR1 LGHNA, CDR2 YNFKEQ. The CDR3 sequence is CASSQSGSEYEQYF. The CDR3, as DNA: TGTGCCAGCAGCCAATCAGGGTCGGAATACGAGCAGTACTTC.

V usage is TRBV6-1 and J usage is TRBJ2-3; D possibly corresponds to TRBD1 (8 bases). The CDR3 sequence is 16 residues long. V dropped 6 bases and J dropped 4 bases, with 20 bases sitting between them. Per the germline V gene, CDR1 is MNHNS and CDR2 is SASEGT. Here the CDR3 reads CASRRTGGGGADTQYF. The CDR3 DNA reads TGTGCCAGCAGGCGAACAGGGGGAGGGGGGGCAGATACGCAGTATTTT.

The chain employs TRBV5-5 and TRBJ2-7, with D possibly called TRBD1 or TRBD2 (5 bases each). Trimming took 5 bases from V and 5 from J, leaving 17 bases between them. There are 14 residues in the CDR3. Germline V lookup: CDR1 SGHKS, CDR2 YYEKEE (reference sequence). CDR3 nucleotides: TGTGCCAGCAGTTCCGGGACGGTCCCTAACGAGCAGTACTTC. It encodes CASSSGTVPNEQYF.

A few counts support this clonotype. The chain uses TRBV19 and TRBJ1-2; no firm D call. The CDR3 runs to 13 residues. Germline V CDR1 and CDR2: LNHDA, SQIVND (reference sequence). The V and J ends lost 3 bases and 2 bases respectively, with 7 bases between them. The CDR3 reads CASSIQQNYGYTF. The CDR3 DNA follows: TGTGCCAGTAGTATCCAACAGAACTATGGCTACACCTTC. Looking up the rest from reference TRBV19 and TRBJ1-2 gives the full variable domain: DGGITQSPKYLFRKEGQNVTLSCEQNLNHDAMYWYRQDPGQGLRLIYYSQIVNDFQKGDIAEGYSVSREKKESFPLTVTSAQKNPTAFYLCASSIQQNYGYTFGSGTRLTVV.

The table lists this clonotype with a few counts. V usage is TRBV12-3 or TRBV12-4 and J usage is TRBJ2-5; 7 bases fit TRBD1. This CDR3 has 17 amino acids. V dropped 7 bases and J dropped 2; count of bases not matched to a gene: 16. The DNA of the CDR3 is TGTGCCAGCACCTCTTCCCCTGGATGGGGACAGCAAGAGACCCAGTACTTC. Its translation: CASTSSPGWGQQETQYF.

The sample holds many counts of this clonotype. The V and J genes are TRBV29-1 and TRBJ2-5; 7 nucleotides line up with TRBD1. This CDR3 has 13 amino acids. Trimming removed 6 bases from V and 8 bases from J; junction bases left unmatched: 12. The V gene's germline CDR1 is SQVTM and CDR2 ANQGSEA. The CDR3 protein is CSVDNDRDGTQYF. Written as DNA, the CDR3 is TGCAGCGTAGATAACGACAGGGATGGTACCCAGTACTTC.

This clonotype was detected a few times. The genes are TRBV29-1 and TRBJ2-7; D not resolved. This CDR3 has 12 residues. V was shortened by 7 bases and J by 4 bases, with 14 bases between the two germline ends. Germline V CDR1 and CDR2: SQVTM, ANQGSEA. CDR3 region: CSAGRSEYEQYF. CDR3 sequence (DNA): TGCAGCGCTGGACGGTCAGAGTACGAGCAGTACTTC.

The chain links TRBV20-1 to TRBJ2-4; TRBD1 matches at 7 bases. Trimming at V came to 5 bases and at J to 8 bases, leaving 9 bases not matched to a gene. Germline lookup yields CDR1 DFQATT and CDR2 SNEGSKA (reference sequence). The CDR3 is 13 amino acids. The DNA for the CDR3 is TGCAGTGCTCAGGACAGGCTAAAAGACATTCAGTACTTC. Translated: CSAQDRLKDIQYF.

The chain joins TRBV20-1 to TRBJ1-5, with TRBD1 identical over 7 bases. V shed 5 bases, J shed 2 bases, and the junction held 9 bases outside the gene matches. CDR3 length: 15 amino acids. In germline, CDR1 is DFQATT, CDR2 SNEGSKA (reference sequence). CDR3 nucleotide sequence: TGCAGTGCTTACCTCACCGGGACAGGCAATCAGCCCCAGCATTTT. It translates to CSAYLTGTGNQPQHF.

V is TRBV7-2 and J is TRBJ2-2, with 12 bases that match TRBD2. This CDR3 spans 15 amino acids. With 3 bases clipped from V and 5 bases from J, the junction kept 1 base outside the gene matches. CDR1 and CDR2 (germline): SGHTA, FQGNSA. The CDR3 sequence is CASSFTSGRTGELFF. CDR3 DNA sequence: TGTGCCAGCAGCTTTACTAGCGGGAGGACCGGGGAGCTGTTTTTT.

This clonotype occurred a few times. The genes are TRBV12-5 and TRBJ2-2, with a weak D call TRBD2 (6 bases). The CDR3 contains 16 residues. Trimming stripped 2 bases from V and 3 bases from J, with 13 bases between. Germline loops: CDR1 LGHNT, CDR2 FRNRAP. The CDR3 nucleotides are TGTGCTAGTGGTTTGTTCCGGGGACTTGACACCGGGGAGCTGTTTTTT. Its protein is CASGLFRGLDTGELFF.